These 2 T cell receptor beta chains were sequenced from one sample in a study of blood T cells in healthy people across ages. For the second PCR, which ran for about 6 to 12 cycles, a sample-barcoded 5' primer and a J-beta primer mix were used. TCRdb itself ran the 5' RACE reads through MiXCR, one entry per CDR3 protein. This sample has 600,000 or so distinct CDR3 sequences, with roughly 43% found just once. The sequenced sample was blood. The receptors were gathered from a man aged 80 or over in good health.

Details on this clonotype: At one end the junction does not follow the germline gene, possibly because of a read error. The gene calls are TRBV10-3 and TRBJ1-5; TRBD1 matches at 7 bases. Germline lookup yields CDR1 ENHRY and CDR2 SYGVKD. The CDR3 is 17 amino acids. The DNA of the CDR3 is TGTGCTATCAGTGAGTCCTCGACAGGGCGAGGCAATCAGCCCCAGCATTTT. The encoded protein is CAISESSTGRGNQPQHF.

J is TRBJ1-5 and V is TRBV4-2; D gene uncertain. Trimming shortened V by 1 base and J by 1 base, and 5 bases separated the two germline ends. Germline values: CDR1 LGHNA, CDR2 YNFKEQ. The CDR3 is made up of 14 amino acids. As DNA, the CDR3 is TGTGCCAGCAGCCAAGCCAAGAGCAATCAGCCCCAGCATTTT. It codes for CASSQAKSNQPQHF.